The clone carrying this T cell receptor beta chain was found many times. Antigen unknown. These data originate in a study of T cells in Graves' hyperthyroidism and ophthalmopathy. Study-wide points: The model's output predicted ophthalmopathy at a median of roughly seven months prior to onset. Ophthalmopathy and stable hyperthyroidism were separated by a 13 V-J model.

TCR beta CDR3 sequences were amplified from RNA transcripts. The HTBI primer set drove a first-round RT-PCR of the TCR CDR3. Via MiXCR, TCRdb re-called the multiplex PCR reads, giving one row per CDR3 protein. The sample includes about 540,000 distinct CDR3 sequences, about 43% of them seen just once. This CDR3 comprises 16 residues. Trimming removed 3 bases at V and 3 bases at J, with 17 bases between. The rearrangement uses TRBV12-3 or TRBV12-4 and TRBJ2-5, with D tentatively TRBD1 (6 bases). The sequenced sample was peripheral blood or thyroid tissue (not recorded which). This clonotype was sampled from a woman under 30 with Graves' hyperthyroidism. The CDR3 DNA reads TGTGCCAGCAGTTTTTCCCTCTGGGGGCATAAAGAGACCCAGTACTTC. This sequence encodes CASSFSLWGHKETQYF.